The 11 T cell receptor beta chains reported below all come from one sample, sequenced in a study of T cells in tumors after PD-1 blockade. The method was immunoSEQ multiplex PCR; TCRdb's version includes in-frame clones alone and lacks a portion of them. The data hold about 33,000 clones, with over 75% observed a single time. This sample comprised PBMCs, obtained before anti-PD-1 treatment. These receptors came from a human donor with basal cell carcinoma.

The genes are TRBV4-2 and TRBJ1-1; a weak D match, TRBD1 (5 bases). This CDR3 contains 13 residues. V was shortened by 8 bases and J by 7 bases, with 17 bases between the two germline ends. From germline, CDR1 is LGHNA and CDR2 YNFKEQ. CDR3 residues: CASGDGGVLEAFF. The CDR3 region has the DNA TGTGCCAGCGGGGACGGGGGGGTTCTTGAAGCTTTCTTT.

The V and J genes are TRBV7-2 and TRBJ2-7, with TRBD2 identical over 11 bases. Germline CDR1 is SGHTA and CDR2 is FQGNSA. The CDR3 contains 16 residues. Trimming removed 2 bases from V and 3 bases from J; junction bases left unmatched: 6. In DNA form, the CDR3 reads TGTGCCAGCAGCTTAAGGATAGCGGGAGGGGACTACGAGCAGTACTTC. Translating it yields CASSLRIAGGDYEQYF.

This chain uses TRBV19 with TRBJ2-1, with 15 positions matching TRBD2. The V and J ends lost 7 bases and 2 bases, in that order; junction bases with no gene match: 3. CDR1 LNHDA and CDR2 SQIVND come from the germline V gene (reference sequence). The length of the CDR3 is 16 residues. The DNA for the CDR3 is TGTGCCAGTATGGGACTAGCGGGAGGAACCTACAATGAGCAGTTCTTC. It yields the protein CASMGLAGGTYNEQFF.

This chain connects TRBV7-8 to TRBJ1-5; weak D call: TRBD1 (5 bases). V lost 1 base, J lost 0 bases, and 13 bases lay in between. This CDR3 is built from 17 residues. The germline CDR1 and CDR2 sequences are SGHVS and FQNEAQ. The CDR3 bases are TGTGCCAGCAGCTTAGAGGGGCGTCTCTATAGCAATCAGCCCCAGCATTTT. Amino acid sequence: CASSLEGRLYSNQPQHF.

The chain couples TRBV6-5 to TRBJ2-7; D perhaps matches TRBD2 (5 bases). Per germline, CDR1 MNHEY and CDR2 SVGAGI. This CDR3 is 14 amino acids long. V dropped 7 bases and J dropped 6 bases, with 19 bases sitting between them. The CDR3 DNA follows: TGTGCCAGCACAGGACTCCGAATCCCCCCCGAGCAGTACTTC. Translated, it gives CASTGLRIPPEQYF.

The genes are TRBV11-3 and TRBJ2-3; D gene unclear. Trimming left V 1 base short and J 3 bases short, with 8 bases between. Germline CDR1 is SGHNT and CDR2 is YENEEA. This CDR3 region has 14 residues. The CDR3: CASSLGQTTDTQYF. The CDR3 region has the DNA TGTGCCAGCAGCTTAGGCCAGACTACAGATACGCAGTATTTT. The full variable domain, completed using reference TRBV11-3 and TRBJ2-3, is EAGVVQSPRYKIIEKKQPVAFWCNPISGHNTLYWYLQNLGQGPELLIRYENEEAVDDSQLPKDRFSAERLKGVDSTLKIQPAELGDSAVYLCASSLGQTTDTQYFGPGTRLTVL.

The rearrangement links TRBV3-1 (or the pseudogene TRBV3-2) to TRBJ1-1; TRBD1 might be the D (5 bases). V lost 3 bases, J lost 1 base, and 9 bases lay in between. Per germline, CDR1 LGHDT and CDR2 YNNKEL (reference sequence). The CDR3 extends over 14 amino acids. The CDR3 DNA sequence: TGTGCCAGCAGCCAGATGGGACCGAACACTGAAGCTTTCTTT. Translating gives CASSQMGPNTEAFF.

The rearrangement joins TRBV10-3 to TRBJ2-5; a weak D match, TRBD1 (6 bases). The V end was cut by 6 bases, the J end by 2 bases, with 10 bases between. The germline V gene encodes CDR1 ENHRY and CDR2 SYGVKD. The CDR3 covers 13 residues. The CDR3 reads CAISRTDQETQYF. The DNA of the CDR3 is TGTGCCATCAGCCGGACAGATCAAGAGACCCAGTACTTC.

This chain joins TRBV4-3 and TRBJ1-2, with 8 bases that match TRBD1. V was pared by 4 bases and J by 3 bases, with 4 bases of the junction left unmatched. CDR1 and CDR2 (germline): LGHNA, YSLEER. The CDR3 has 14 residues. This chain's CDR3 is CASSPQTGDYGYTF. The DNA for the CDR3 is TGCGCCAGCAGCCCTCAGACAGGGGACTATGGCTACACCTTC.

CDR3 loop: CASSQEVSGNSPLHF. In DNA form, the CDR3 reads TGCGCCAGCAGCCAAGAAGTCTCTGGTAATTCACCCCTCCACTTT. This chain links TRBV4-3 with TRBJ1-6; unclear D gene. In germline, CDR1 is LGHNA, CDR2 YSLEER. Deletions cut 0 bases from V and 6 bases from J, with 9 bases between. The CDR3 spans 15 residues.

V usage is TRBV6-6 and J usage is TRBJ2-7, with TRBD2 identical over 8 bases. Losses at the gene ends were 6 bases for V and 2 bases for J; bases not matched to a gene: 9. CDR1 is MNHNY and CDR2 is SVGAGI in the germline V gene (reference sequence). CDR3 length: 15 amino acids. The CDR3 nucleotides read TGTGCCAGCAGCGGGGGGGGCGGGGGACCCTACGAGCAGTACTTC. This encodes CASSGGGGGPYEQYF.